This T cell receptor beta chain was obtained from a study of shared clonotypes between healthy human individuals. CDR3 size: 11 residues. V lost 5 bases and J lost 7, with 9 bases in between. The germline gives CDR1 MNHEY, CDR2 SVGAGI. In the case of this clone: The sample contains more than one DNA sequence encoding this CDR3.

Libraries were prepared by immunoSEQ multiplex PCR; TCRdb keeps only in-frame clonotypes and omits some of them. The top ten hold 0.13% of the sample, which has 2 million to 2.5 million clones, 85% to 95% seen once. This sequence originates from a man between 18 and 35 years old in good health. The sequencing input was naive CD4+ T cells sorted from blood. Subset meaning: CD45RA+ positively selected. This rearrangement joins TRBV6-5 to TRBJ2-7, with D possibly being TRBD2 (6 bases). Here the CDR3 DNA reads TGTGCCAGCAGTCTGGGACTGGAGCAGTACTTC. Translation gives CASSLGLEQYF.